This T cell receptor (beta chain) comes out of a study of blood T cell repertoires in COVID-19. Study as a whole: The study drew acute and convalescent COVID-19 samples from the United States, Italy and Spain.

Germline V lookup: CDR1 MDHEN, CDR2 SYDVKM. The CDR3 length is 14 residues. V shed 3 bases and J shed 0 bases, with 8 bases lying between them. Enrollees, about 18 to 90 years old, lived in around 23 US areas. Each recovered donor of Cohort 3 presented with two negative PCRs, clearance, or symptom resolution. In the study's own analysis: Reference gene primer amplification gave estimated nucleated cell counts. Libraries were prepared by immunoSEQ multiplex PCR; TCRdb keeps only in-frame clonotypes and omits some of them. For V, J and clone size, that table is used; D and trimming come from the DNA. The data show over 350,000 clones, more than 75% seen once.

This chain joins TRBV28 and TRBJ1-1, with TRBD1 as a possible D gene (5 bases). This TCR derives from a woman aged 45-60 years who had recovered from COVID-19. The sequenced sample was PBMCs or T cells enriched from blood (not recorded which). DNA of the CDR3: TGTGCCAGCAGTTTTCAGGGTATGAACACTGAAGCTTTCTTT. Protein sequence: CASSFQGMNTEAFF.